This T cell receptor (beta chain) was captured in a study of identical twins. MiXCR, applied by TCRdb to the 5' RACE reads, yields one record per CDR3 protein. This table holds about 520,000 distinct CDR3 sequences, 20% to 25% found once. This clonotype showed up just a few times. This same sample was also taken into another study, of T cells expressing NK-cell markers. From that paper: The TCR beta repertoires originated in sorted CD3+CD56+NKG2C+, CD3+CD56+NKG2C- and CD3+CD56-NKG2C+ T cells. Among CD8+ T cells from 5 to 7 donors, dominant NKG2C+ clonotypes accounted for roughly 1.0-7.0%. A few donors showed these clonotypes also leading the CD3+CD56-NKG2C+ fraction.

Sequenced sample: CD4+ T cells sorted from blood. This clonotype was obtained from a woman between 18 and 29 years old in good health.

The CDR3 coding sequence is TGCGCCAGCAGCTTTGGTGACAGGGTTTTAACTGAGCAGTTCTTC. Its translation is CASSFGDRVLTEQFF. The chain has TRBV5-1 and TRBJ2-1; 7 bases match TRBD1. The germline V gene has CDR1 SGHRS and CDR2 YFSETQ. CDR3 length: 15 residues. Losses at the gene ends were 2 bases for V and 9 bases for J; bases not matched to a gene: 11.